This T cell receptor beta chain originates from a study of control samples from healthy donors and cancer patients. The CDR3 loop spans 13 amino acids. CDR1 is MDHEN and CDR2 is SYDVKM in the germline V gene. Trimming pared 6 bases from V and 6 bases from J, leaving 14 bases between. Libraries were prepared by immunoSEQ multiplex PCR; TCRdb keeps only in-frame clonotypes and omits some of them. Of fewer than 200,000 clones in the sample, roughly 90% are singletons; the top ten hold approximately 12%. The source of this sequence is a man aged 30-40 years in good health. The V and J genes are TRBV28 and TRBJ1-1; possible D gene TRBD1, 6 bases. Sequences were obtained from blood. CDR3 region: CASRSQGRAEAFF. The CDR3 DNA follows: TGTGCCAGCAGATCACAGGGTAGAGCTGAAGCTTTCTTT.